These 20 T cell receptor beta chains were sequenced from one sample in a study of identical twins. MiXCR, run by TCRdb on the 5' RACE reads, gives a single entry per CDR3 protein. The data hold hundreds of thousands of distinct CDR3 sequences, with 21% observed a single time. This same sample was also part of a study on T cells expressing NK-cell markers.

Material for sequencing was PBMCs. The receptors were gathered from a young woman in good health.

This clonotype was observed a few times. The chain is built from TRBV29-1 and TRBJ2-3; 12 bases match TRBD2. Germline lookup yields CDR1 SQVTM and CDR2 ANQGSEA. Trimming removed 2 bases from V and 2 bases from J; junction bases left unmatched: 2. This CDR3 has 15 amino acids. The CDR3 is CSVERLAGATDTQYF. The CDR3 region has the DNA TGCAGCGTTGAACGACTAGCGGGAGCCACAGATACGCAGTATTTT.

Only one count was recorded for this clonotype. One end of the junction fails to match germline, which may point to a read error. V is TRBV7-6 and J is TRBJ2-5, with D perhaps matching TRBD2 (8 bases). Germline CDR1 SGHVS, CDR2 FNYEAQ. This CDR3 comprises 13 residues. The CDR3 coding sequence is TGTGCCAGCAGCAGAACCGGGACTAGTGGACAGGACTTC. Its protein is CASSRTGTSGQDF. Combining the CDR3 with reference TRBV7-6 and TRBJ2-5 gives the whole variable domain GAGVSQSPRYKVTKRGQDVALRCDPISGHVSLYWYRQALGQGPEFLTYFNYEAQQDKSGLPNDRFSAERPEGSISTLTIQRTEQRDSAMYRCASSRTGTSGQDFGPGTRLLVL.

This clonotype has just a few counts. This chain uses TRBV7-9 with TRBJ2-1, with D possibly being TRBD1 (5 bases). CDR3 length: 14 residues. Germline V CDR1 and CDR2: SEHNR, FQNEAQ (reference sequence). Trimming took off 2 bases at V and 3 bases at J, with 8 bases between the two ends. The CDR3 here is CASSLQGYYNEQFF. The CDR3 DNA reads as TGTGCCAGCAGCTTACAGGGATACTACAATGAGCAGTTCTTC.

The CDR3: CASSLATGSGYTF. CDR3 nucleotide sequence: TGTGCCAGCAGTTTAGCTACAGGGTCCGGCTACACCTTC. The J gene is TRBJ1-2, the V gene TRBV12-3 or TRBV12-4; D is possibly TRBD1 (6 bases). V was clipped by 0 bases and J by 8 bases, with 10 bases between them. CDR3 length: 13 amino acids.

This clonotype was seen a handful of times. The chain is built from TRBV7-2 and TRBJ2-5; unclear D gene. This CDR3 comprises 14 residues. The germline V gene encodes CDR1 SGHTA and CDR2 FQGNSA. Trimming stripped 1 base from V and 3 bases from J, with 9 bases between. This CDR3 reads CASSLVRAKETQYF. CDR3 bases: TGTGCCAGCAGCTTAGTTCGGGCTAAAGAGACCCAGTACTTC.

This clonotype was picked up a small number of times. The chain recombines TRBV20-1 with TRBJ1-1, with D possibly being TRBD1 (6 bases). V dropped 2 bases and J dropped 0 bases, with 10 bases sitting between them. The CDR3 is made up of 14 amino acids. Germline V gene data show CDR1 as DFQATT and CDR2 as SNEGSKA (reference sequence). This CDR3 is CSARRGNMNTEAFF. In DNA form, the CDR3 reads TGCAGTGCTAGAAGGGGGAATATGAACACTGAAGCTTTCTTT.

The rearrangement links TRBV5-1 to TRBJ2-1; D uncertain. Germline-derived CDR1 and CDR2 are SGHRS and YFSETQ. The CDR3 sequence is 15 residues long. V gave up 1 base and J gave up 0 bases, with 8 bases separating them. DNA of the CDR3: TGCGCCAGCAGCTTGTACCCGAGCTCCTACAATGAGCAGTTCTTC. This encodes CASSLYPSSYNEQFF.

This chain connects TRBV9 to TRBJ2-1; D is possibly TRBD1 (7 bases). The CDR3 covers 15 residues. Germline values: CDR1 SGDLS, CDR2 YYNGEE. V shed 6 bases and J shed 4 bases, with 17 bases lying between them. Here the CDR3 DNA reads TGTGCCAGCACGGAGTCAGGGGGGCAGTACAATGAGCAGTTCTTC. Its translation: CASTESGGQYNEQFF.

This chain connects TRBV6-5 to TRBJ2-5, with D perhaps TRBD1 or TRBD2 (5 bases each). The V gene lost 2 bases and the J gene lost 1 base, with 11 bases spanning the gap. Germline CDR1 reads MNHEY; CDR2 reads SVGAGI. There are 15 residues in the CDR3. The CDR3 sequence: CASSYAGRAQETQYF. CDR3 bases: TGTGCCAGCAGTTACGCGGGCAGGGCCCAAGAGACCCAGTACTTC.

V gene TRBV7-9 combines with J gene TRBJ2-1; D unclear. V was shortened by 7 bases and J by 5 bases, with 9 bases between the two germline ends. The CDR3 has 12 residues. Germline V gene data show CDR1 as SEHNR and CDR2 as FQNEAQ (reference sequence). The CDR3 sequence: CASKRADNEQFF. The CDR3 region has the DNA TGTGCCAGCAAAAGGGCCGACAATGAGCAGTTCTTC.

This chain links TRBV5-1 with TRBJ2-1; tentative D call: TRBD2 (6 bases). The V gene's germline CDR1 is SGHRS and CDR2 YFSETQ. This CDR3 is 14 amino acids long. Trimming pared 4 bases from V and 4 bases from J, leaving 12 bases between. In DNA, the CDR3 is TGCGCCAGCAGCGGCGGGATCCTATACAATGAGCAGTTCTTC. Amino acids: CASSGGILYNEQFF.

The chain has TRBV29-1 and TRBJ2-7; no clear D. Germline CDR1 SQVTM, CDR2 ANQGSEA. V was shortened by 2 bases and J by 5 bases, with 10 bases between the two germline ends. This CDR3 is 12 amino acids long. The CDR3 DNA is TGCAGCGTTGAAAGACTTCGAAACGAGCAGTACTTC. Its protein is CSVERLRNEQYF.

This clonotype was picked up a small number of times. V and J are TRBV27 and TRBJ2-1; D may be TRBD1 (6 bases). The CDR3 covers 15 residues. Germline CDR1 is MNHEY and CDR2 is SMNVEV (reference sequence). V gave up 2 bases and J gave up 3 bases, with 11 bases separating them. CDR3 nucleotide sequence: TGTGCCAGCAGTTTACCCAGGGGTCGCTACAATGAGCAGTTCTTC. Its protein product is CASSLPRGRYNEQFF.

This clonotype was seen a few times. The CDR3 DNA follows: TGTGCCAGCAGCTCTCCGGGACAGGGGGCGAGGGAGCAGTACTTC. Amino acids: CASSSPGQGAREQYF. This sequence joins TRBV27 and TRBJ2-7, with 12 bases fitting TRBD1. The CDR3 totals 15 residues. After removal of 6 bases from V and 7 bases from J, the junction contained 10 bases not matched to a gene. CDR1 and CDR2 from the germline V gene are MNHEY and SMNVEV (reference sequence).

This clonotype was detected only once. The CDR3 DNA is TGTGCCAGCAGCCCTGTCAAGCGGAACACCGGGGAGCTGTTTTTT. Protein: CASSPVKRNTGELFF. The V gene is TRBV6-2 or TRBV6-3, the J gene TRBJ2-2, with D unresolved. V dropped 6 bases and J dropped 1 base, with 12 bases sitting between them. Germline CDR1 reads MNHEY; CDR2 reads SVGEGT. The CDR3 covers 15 residues.

In this sample, this clonotype turned up many times. The CDR3 loop reads CASSEGQGGYEQYF. CDR3 DNA: TGTGCCAGCAGCGAAGGACAGGGAGGTTACGAGCAGTACTTC. The V and J genes are TRBV9 and TRBJ2-7; 8 positions agree with TRBD1. Unmatched junction bases numbered 6, after V lost 3 bases and J lost 4 bases. Germline values: CDR1 SGDLS, CDR2 YYNGEE. This CDR3 comprises 14 residues.

This clonotype was seen a few times. V is TRBV24-1 and J is TRBJ2-1; D might be TRBD2 (5 bases). The V and J ends lost 3 bases and 7 bases respectively, with 15 bases between them. Germline V gene lookup returns CDR1 KGHDR and CDR2 SFDVKD. This CDR3 has 15 residues. CDR3 sequence (DNA): TGTGCCACCAGTGATCCAGGAACGGGGAATAATGAGCAGTTCTTC. Translating it yields CATSDPGTGNNEQFF.

DNA of the CDR3: TGTGCCAGCAACGGGGTAGCGGACCAAGAGACCCAGTACTTC. It encodes CASNGVADQETQYF. The chain joins TRBV28 to TRBJ2-5; perhaps TRBD2 as D (6 bases). Germline V gene lookup returns CDR1 MDHEN and CDR2 SYDVKM. The CDR3 covers 14 residues. V lost 7 bases and J lost 0, with 12 bases in between. Supplemented by reference TRBV28 and TRBJ2-5, the full variable domain reads DVKVTQSSRYLVKRTGEKVFLECVQDMDHENMFWYRQDPGLGLRLIYFSYDVKMKEKGDIPEGYSVSREKKERFSLILESASTNQTSMYLCASNGVADQETQYFGPGTRLLVL.

This clonotype was recorded at least ten times. The chain joins TRBV20-1 to TRBJ2-2, with TRBD1 identical over 8 bases. The length of the CDR3 is 14 residues. CDR1 is DFQATT and CDR2 is SNEGSKA in the germline V gene (reference sequence). Trimming removed 6 bases from V and 6 bases from J; junction bases left unmatched: 9. CDR3 loop: CSAETGTGPGELFF. CDR3 bases: TGCAGTGCAGAAACCGGGACAGGCCCCGGGGAGCTGTTTTTT.

This clonotype was seen only a few times. J is TRBJ2-1 and V is TRBV24-1, with 10 bases aligning to TRBD2. Per germline, CDR1 KGHDR and CDR2 SFDVKD. J was trimmed by 4 bases and V by 2 bases; bases with no gene match: 4. CDR3 size: 16 residues. The CDR3 region has the DNA TGTGCCACCAGTGATTCCCCTAGCGGGGGTTACAATGAGCAGTTCTTC. It specifies CATSDSPSGGYNEQFF.